These 26 T cell receptor beta chains were all obtained from the same sample, sequenced in a study of T-cell reconstitution after alpha-beta-depleted transplantation in children. It was with unique molecular identifiers that the TCRbeta library was prepared. MiXCR, run by TCRdb on the PCR reads, gives a single entry per CDR3 protein. The repertoire holds hundreds of thousands of distinct CDR3 sequences, with under 9.5% as singletons. The starting material was PBMCs from the stem cell graft donor, obtained from the stem cell graft. These receptors all stem from a human donor who donated a stem cell graft to a child with acute lymphoblastic leukemia.

This clonotype came up many times. The gene calls are TRBV7-2 and TRBJ1-1; 7 nucleotides line up with TRBD1. CDR1 SGHTA and CDR2 FQGNSA come from the germline V gene. This CDR3 has 18 amino acids. Trimming cost V 0 bases and J 3 bases; bases outside gene matches: 13. The CDR3 nucleotides are TGTGCCAGCAGCTTAGCGTTAGGTGCGACAGGGAGTGACACTGAAGCTTTCTTT. It codes for CASSLALGATGSDTEAFF. Based on the CDR3 plus reference TRBV7-2 and TRBJ1-1, the full variable domain is GAGVSQSPSNKVTEKGKDVELRCDPISGHTALYWYRQSLGQGLEFLIYFQGNSAPDKSGLPSDRFSAERTGGSVSTLTIQRTQQEDSAVYLCASSLALGATGSDTEAFFGQGTRLTVV.

The chain is built from TRBV20-1 and TRBJ1-4, with D perhaps TRBD1 (5 bases). The V gene's germline CDR1 is DFQATT and CDR2 SNEGSKA (reference sequence). This CDR3 is built from 14 residues. V gave up 6 bases and J gave up 10 bases, with 21 bases separating them. The CDR3 reads CSAKGRDVKGKLFF. CDR3 coding DNA: TGCAGTGCCAAGGGGCGTGATGTTAAAGGAAAACTGTTTTTT.

There are many counts of this clonotype. This chain joins TRBV12-3 or TRBV12-4 and TRBJ1-2; 7 nucleotides align to TRBD1. V dropped 6 bases and J dropped 6; count of bases not matched to a gene: 13. This CDR3 contains 15 residues. The CDR3 coding sequence is TGTGCCAGCAGCCCCATACTGACAGGGTACAATGGCTACACCTTC. Translating it yields CASSPILTGYNGYTF.

About this clonotype itself: Possible read error: a much larger clone is one base away. This CDR3 fails to terminate in the conserved phenylalanine or tryptophan, so it likely reflects a read error. As DNA, the CDR3 is TGCAGTGCTAGACGATCAGGTGAAAAACTGTTTTGT. Its translation: CSARRSGEKLFC. V usage is TRBV20-1 and J usage is TRBJ1-4, with D hard to call. CDR3 length equals 12 residues. In germline, CDR1 is DFQATT, CDR2 SNEGSKA (reference sequence). Trimming took 2 bases from V and 7 from J, leaving 8 bases between them.

V and J are TRBV6-5 and TRBJ2-2, with D perhaps given as TRBD1 or TRBD2 (6 bases each). The CDR3 length is 15 residues. Germline CDR1 MNHEY, CDR2 SVGAGI. V gave up 4 bases and J gave up 7 bases, with 16 bases separating them. The CDR3, as DNA: TGTGCCAGCAGTTCCTCGGGGGCGTTGGGCGGGGAGCTGTTTTTT. It yields the protein CASSSSGALGGELFF.

This clonotype was seen only a few times. The V call is TRBV24-1, the J call TRBJ2-3; 8 bases agree with TRBD2. Per the germline V gene, CDR1 is KGHDR and CDR2 is SFDVKD. V dropped 4 bases and J dropped 2; count of bases not matched to a gene: 7. This CDR3 is 16 amino acids long. The CDR3, as DNA: TGTGCCACCAGTGACCGGACTAGCAGAGACACAGATACGCAGTATTTT. It codes for CATSDRTSRDTDTQYF.

This clonotype was counted between two and nine times. V gene TRBV12-5 combines with J gene TRBJ2-1; 9 bases fit TRBD2. Germline loops: CDR1 LGHNT, CDR2 FRNRAP. There are 17 residues in the CDR3. V lost 0 bases to trimming and J lost 7 bases; unmatched junction nucleotides: 10. The CDR3 bases are TGTGCTAGTGGTTTGGTACATGCTAGCGGGGTCTGGAATGAGCAGTTCTTC. Its protein product is CASGLVHASGVWNEQFF.

Many counts were recorded for this clonotype. This chain uses TRBV25-1 with TRBJ1-1, with TRBD1 matching over 11 bases. CDR3 length: 14 residues. The V gene end was trimmed by 4 bases and the J gene end by 6 bases; junction bases not matched to a gene: 4. CDR1 MGHDK and CDR2 SYGVNS come from the germline V gene. In nucleotides, the CDR3 is TGTGCCAGCAGTGGGACAGGGGGCATCGCTGAAGCTTTCTTT. It translates to CASSGTGGIAEAFF.

Ten or more counts support this clonotype. The gene calls are TRBV9 and TRBJ2-2; 7 nucleotides line up with TRBD1. This CDR3 region has 16 residues. In germline, CDR1 is SGDLS, CDR2 YYNGEE. With 1 base clipped from V and 3 bases from J, the junction kept 6 bases outside the gene matches. In nucleotides, the CDR3 is TGTGCCAGCAGCGTATCTGGGACAGCCGACACCGGGGAGCTGTTTTTT. This translates into CASSVSGTADTGELFF.

This clonotype occurred a few times. The chain couples TRBV18 to TRBJ2-3, with D uncertain. CDR3 length equals 14 residues. The ends were cut back, 0 bases at V and 6 bases at J, with 10 bases in the middle. Germline V gene data show CDR1 as KGHSH and CDR2 as LQKENI. The CDR3 here is CASSPPPIGDTQYF. CDR3 nucleotides: TGTGCCAGCTCACCACCCCCTATAGGGGATACGCAGTATTTT.

In this sample, this clonotype turned up many times. The chain employs TRBV6-2 or TRBV6-3 and TRBJ2-1; no clear D gene. CDR3 length: 15 residues. Deletions cut 0 bases from V and 0 bases from J, with 6 bases between. Germline CDR1 MNHEY, CDR2 SVGEGT. The CDR3 loop reads CASSYSETSYNEQFF. For the CDR3, the DNA is TGTGCCAGCAGTTACTCGGAGACCTCCTACAATGAGCAGTTCTTC.

The sample holds many counts of this clonotype. A junction boundary mismatches the germline segment, possibly from a read error. The V call is TRBV5-1, the J call TRBJ2-1; D assignment may be TRBD1 or TRBD2 (5 bases each). Germline assignment: CDR1 SGHRS and CDR2 YFSETQ. The CDR3 length is 16 residues. CDR3 region: CASSLRDPRSHNEQFF. For the CDR3, the DNA is TGCGCCAGCAGTCTACGGGACCCCCGCTCCCACAATGAGCAGTTCTTC.

This clonotype was seen a few times. V is TRBV5-1 and J is TRBJ1-4; D gene ambiguous. The CDR3 consists of 12 residues. V was shortened by 4 bases and J by 8 bases, with 9 bases between the two germline ends. Germline CDR1 and CDR2: SGHRS and YFSETQ. The CDR3 sequence is CASSETSEKLFF. CDR3 bases: TGCGCCAGCAGCGAAACGTCCGAAAAACTGTTTTTT.

This clonotype was seen a single time. This chain links TRBV10-3 with TRBJ2-5; D unclear. The CDR3 has 14 residues. Looked up from germline, CDR1 is ENHRY and CDR2 is SYGVKD. V was pared by 0 bases and J by 5 bases, with 10 bases between. CDR3 loop: CAISESGKEETQYF. The CDR3 bases are TGTGCCATCAGTGAGTCAGGGAAGGAGGAGACCCAGTACTTC.

This clonotype appeared many times. This chain connects TRBV29-1 to TRBJ1-1; tentative D call: TRBD1 (5 bases). Germline lookup yields CDR1 SQVTM and CDR2 ANQGSEA. The CDR3 loop spans 15 amino acids. V dropped 1 base and J dropped 1 base, with 13 bases sitting between them. The CDR3 is CSVEARGGSNTEAFF. CDR3 sequence (DNA): TGCAGCGTTGAAGCTAGGGGTGGTTCGAACACTGAAGCTTTCTTT.

This clonotype came up many times. The chain couples TRBV25-1 to TRBJ2-7; D may be TRBD2 (5 bases). The CDR3 spans 13 residues. The ends were cut back, 7 bases at V and 3 bases at J, with 13 bases in the middle. Germline CDR1 MGHDK, CDR2 SYGVNS. This chain's CDR3 is CASTSGGGYEQYF. The CDR3 DNA is TGTGCCAGCACCTCCGGCGGAGGCTACGAGCAGTACTTC.

Ten or more counts support this clonotype. The V gene is TRBV5-1, the J gene TRBJ1-1; no clear D gene. Germline V gene data show CDR1 as SGHRS and CDR2 as YFSETQ. The CDR3 loop spans 16 amino acids. V dropped 4 bases and J dropped 0 bases, with 16 bases sitting between them. CDR3 in amino acids: CASSLWVGIMNTEAFF. CDR3 DNA: TGCGCCAGCAGCCTCTGGGTCGGAATCATGAACACTGAAGCTTTCTTT.

This clonotype has just a few counts. The CDR3 DNA is TGCGCCAGCAGCCTCGGGACCAACCAGGACAACGAGCAGTACTTC. This encodes CASSLGTNQDNEQYF. The chain combines TRBV5-1 with TRBJ2-7, with D perhaps matching TRBD1 or TRBD2 (5 bases each). Trimming cost V 4 bases and J 5 bases, with 19 bases left between them. Germline loops: CDR1 SGHRS, CDR2 YFSETQ. This CDR3 has 15 amino acids.

This clonotype was counted at least ten times. The chain uses TRBV6-1 and TRBJ2-1, with 11 bases fitting TRBD2. The CDR3 totals 15 residues. V gave up 6 bases and J gave up 3 bases; unmatched junction bases: 4. Per germline, CDR1 MNHNS and CDR2 SASEGT. CDR3 DNA: TGTGCCAGCAGAATAGCGGGGGGGGACTACAATGAGCAGTTCTTC. Translation: CASRIAGGDYNEQFF.

This clonotype was detected many times. The V call is TRBV27, the J call TRBJ2-7, with D possibly matching TRBD2 (5 bases). This CDR3 comprises 11 residues. Germline values: CDR1 MNHEY, CDR2 SMNVEV (reference sequence). The ends were cut back, 3 bases at V and 11 bases at J, with 11 bases in the middle. The CDR3 DNA is TGTGCCAGCAGTTTTCGGGGAATTGAGTACTTC. This sequence encodes CASSFRGIEYF.

This clonotype was seen a handful of times. CDR3 bases: TGCAGTGCTAGAGCTACCCTACAGGGGCTAAATGAGCAGTTCTTC. This codes for CSARATLQGLNEQFF. V is TRBV20-1 and J is TRBJ2-1, with 7 bases aligning to TRBD1. CDR1 and CDR2 (germline): DFQATT, SNEGSKA (reference sequence). CDR3 length equals 15 residues. Trimming cost V 1 base and J 7 bases; bases outside gene matches: 10.

This clonotype has more than one count but fewer than ten. The rearrangement joins TRBV7-9 to TRBJ1-1; perhaps TRBD1 as D (5 bases). Germline CDR1 reads SEHNR; CDR2 reads FQNEAQ (reference sequence). CDR3 size: 15 residues. V lost 5 bases to trimming and J lost 1 base, with 14 bases between them. This CDR3 is CASSRDRGANTEAFF. The CDR3, as DNA: TGTGCCAGCAGCCGGGACCGAGGAGCGAACACTGAAGCTTTCTTT.

V and J are TRBV19 and TRBJ1-6; D gene ambiguous. This CDR3 region has 16 residues. V was clipped by 5 bases and J by 9 bases, with 20 bases between them. Per the germline V gene, CDR1 is LNHDA and CDR2 is SQIVND (reference sequence). CDR3 loop: CASSPYDDAGVSPLHF. The CDR3 bases are TGTGCCAGTAGTCCCTACGACGACGCCGGGGTTTCACCCCTCCACTTT.

This clonotype occurred many times. The rearrangement uses TRBV5-1 and TRBJ2-6; D gene ambiguous. V was cut by 0 bases and J by 0 bases, with 7 bases left in between. Germline V CDR1 and CDR2: SGHRS, YFSETQ. The CDR3 spans 16 residues. CDR3 sequence: CASSLDVASGANVLTF. The CDR3 bases are TGCGCCAGCAGCTTGGACGTAGCCTCTGGGGCCAACGTCCTGACTTTC.

This clonotype occurred a few times. This chain links TRBV6-6 with TRBJ1-1, with a tentative D call TRBD1 (5 bases). CDR1 and CDR2 (germline): MNHNY, SVGAGI (reference sequence). This CDR3 comprises 11 residues. The V end lost 8 bases, the J end lost 4 bases, and 8 bases lay between the germline ends. The CDR3 spells CASQGFTEAFF. As DNA, the CDR3 is TGTGCCAGCCAGGGTTTCACTGAAGCTTTCTTT.

At least ten counts were recorded for this clonotype. The chain carries TRBV7-2 and TRBJ1-1, with D possibly matching TRBD1 (5 bases). The germline V gene has CDR1 SGHTA and CDR2 FQGNSA. The CDR3 is 18 residues long. The germline V and J ends were trimmed by 0 bases and 5 bases, with 22 bases remaining between them. CDR3 sequence: CASSLAPGWGEVGTEAFF. CDR3 coding DNA: TGTGCCAGCAGCTTAGCCCCCGGATGGGGCGAGGTTGGTACTGAAGCTTTCTTT. Full variable domain (outside the CDR3, taken from reference TRBV7-2 and TRBJ1-1): GAGVSQSPSNKVTEKGKDVELRCDPISGHTALYWYRQSLGQGLEFLIYFQGNSAPDKSGLPSDRFSAERTGGSVSTLTIQRTQQEDSAVYLCASSLAPGWGEVGTEAFFGQGTRLTVV.